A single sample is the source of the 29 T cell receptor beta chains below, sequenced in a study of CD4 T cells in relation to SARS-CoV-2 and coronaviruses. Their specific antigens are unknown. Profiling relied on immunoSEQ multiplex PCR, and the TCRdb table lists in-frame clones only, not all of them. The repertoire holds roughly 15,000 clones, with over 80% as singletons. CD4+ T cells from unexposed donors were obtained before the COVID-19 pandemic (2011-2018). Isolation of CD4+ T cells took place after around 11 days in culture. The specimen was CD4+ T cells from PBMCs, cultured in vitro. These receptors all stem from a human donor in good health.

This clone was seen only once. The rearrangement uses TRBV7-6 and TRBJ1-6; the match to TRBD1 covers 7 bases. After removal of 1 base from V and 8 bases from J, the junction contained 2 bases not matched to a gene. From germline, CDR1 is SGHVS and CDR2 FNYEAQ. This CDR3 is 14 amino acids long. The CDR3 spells CASSLGTGDSPLHF. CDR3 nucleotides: TGTGCCAGCAGCTTAGGGACAGGAGATTCACCCCTCCACTTT.

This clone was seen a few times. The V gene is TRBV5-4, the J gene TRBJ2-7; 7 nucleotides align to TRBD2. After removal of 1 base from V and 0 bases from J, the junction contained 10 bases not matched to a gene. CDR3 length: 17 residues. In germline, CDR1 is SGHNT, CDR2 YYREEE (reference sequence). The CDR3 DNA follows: TGTGCCAGCAGCTTGACCATAAGAACTAGCGCCTCCTACGAGCAGTACTTC. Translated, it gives CASSLTIRTSASYEQYF. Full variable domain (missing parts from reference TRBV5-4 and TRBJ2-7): ETGVTQSPTHLIKTRGQQVTLRCSSQSGHNTVSWYQQALGQGPQFIFQYYREEENGRGNFPPRFSGLQFPNYSSELNVNALELDDSALYLCASSLTIRTSASYEQYFGPGTRLTVT.

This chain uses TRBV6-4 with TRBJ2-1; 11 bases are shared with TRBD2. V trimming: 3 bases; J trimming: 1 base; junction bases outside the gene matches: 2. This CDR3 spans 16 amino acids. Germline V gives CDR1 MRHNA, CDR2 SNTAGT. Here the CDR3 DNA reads TGTGCCAGCAGTGAACTAGCGGGAGCTTCCTACAATGAGCAGTTCTTC. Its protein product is CASSELAGASYNEQFF.

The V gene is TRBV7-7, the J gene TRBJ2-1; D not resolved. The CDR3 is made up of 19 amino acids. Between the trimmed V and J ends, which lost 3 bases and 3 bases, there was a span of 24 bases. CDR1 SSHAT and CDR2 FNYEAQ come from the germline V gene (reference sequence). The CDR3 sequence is CASSLDRFVGLLNYNEQFF. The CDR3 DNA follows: TGTGCCAGCAGCTTGGATCGCTTTGTTGGTTTATTAAACTACAATGAGCAGTTCTTC.

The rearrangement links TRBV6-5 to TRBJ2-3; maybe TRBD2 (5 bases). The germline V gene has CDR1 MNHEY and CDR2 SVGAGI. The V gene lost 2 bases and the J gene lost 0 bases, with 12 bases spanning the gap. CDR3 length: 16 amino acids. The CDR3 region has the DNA TGTGCCAGCAGTTACCGGGATCTAGGGAGCACAGATACGCAGTATTTT. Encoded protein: CASSYRDLGSTDTQYF.

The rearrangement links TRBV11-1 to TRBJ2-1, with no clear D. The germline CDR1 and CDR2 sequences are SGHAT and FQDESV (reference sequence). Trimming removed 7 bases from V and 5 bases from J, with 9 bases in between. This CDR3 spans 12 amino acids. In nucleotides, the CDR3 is TGTGCCAGCACTCAGGATAACAATGAGCAGTTCTTC. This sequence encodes CASTQDNNEQFF.

CDR3 DNA: TGTGCCAGCAGTGACAGGGGTATTGAGCCCCAGCATTTT. As protein: CASSDRGIEPQHF. This chain connects TRBV6-1 to TRBJ1-5; D may be TRBD1 (6 bases). Germline values: CDR1 MNHNS, CDR2 SASEGT. V lost 3 bases and J lost 8, with 11 bases in between. The CDR3 has 13 amino acids.

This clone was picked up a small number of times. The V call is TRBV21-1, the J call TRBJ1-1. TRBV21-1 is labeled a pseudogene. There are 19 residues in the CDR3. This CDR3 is CASSPQGAGWGGEGTEAFF. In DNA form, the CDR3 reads TGTGCCAGCAGCCCGCAGGGAGCGGGATGGGGGGGTGAGGGCACTGAAGCTTTCTTT.

The CDR3 spells CASSSGGPSNQPQHF. The CDR3 bases are TGTGCCAGTAGTTCTGGGGGACCGAGCAATCAGCCCCAGCATTTT. The V gene is TRBV19, the J gene TRBJ1-5; a weak D match, TRBD1 (5 bases). The V end was cut by 5 bases, the J end by 1 base, with 12 bases between. Looked up from germline, CDR1 is LNHDA and CDR2 is SQIVND (reference sequence). This CDR3 spans 15 amino acids.

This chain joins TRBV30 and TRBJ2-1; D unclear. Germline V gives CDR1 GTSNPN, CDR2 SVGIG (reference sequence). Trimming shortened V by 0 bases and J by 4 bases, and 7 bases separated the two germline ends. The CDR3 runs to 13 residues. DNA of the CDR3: TGTGCCTGGAGTGTAGGCACTTACAATGAGCAGTTCTTC. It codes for CAWSVGTYNEQFF.

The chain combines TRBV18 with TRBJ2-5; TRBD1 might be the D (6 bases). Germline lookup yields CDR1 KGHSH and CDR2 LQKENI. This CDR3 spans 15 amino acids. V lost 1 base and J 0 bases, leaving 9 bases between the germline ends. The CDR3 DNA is TGTGCCAGCTCACCACGAACAGGGTACCAAGAGACCCAGTACTTC. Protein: CASSPRTGYQETQYF.

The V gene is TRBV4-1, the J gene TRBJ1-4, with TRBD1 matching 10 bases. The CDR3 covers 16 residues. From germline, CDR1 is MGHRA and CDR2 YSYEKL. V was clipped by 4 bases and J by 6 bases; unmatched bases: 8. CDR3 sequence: CASSRQGAGRDEKLFF. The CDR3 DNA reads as TGCGCCAGCAGCCGACAGGGGGCGGGCAGGGATGAAAAACTGTTTTTT.

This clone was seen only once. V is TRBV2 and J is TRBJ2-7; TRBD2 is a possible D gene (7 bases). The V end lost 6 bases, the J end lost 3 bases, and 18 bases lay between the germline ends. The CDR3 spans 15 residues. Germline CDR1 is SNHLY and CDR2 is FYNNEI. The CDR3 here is CASSERGGGLYEQYF. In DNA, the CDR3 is TGTGCCAGCAGCGAGAGGGGGGGTGGGCTCTACGAGCAGTACTTC.

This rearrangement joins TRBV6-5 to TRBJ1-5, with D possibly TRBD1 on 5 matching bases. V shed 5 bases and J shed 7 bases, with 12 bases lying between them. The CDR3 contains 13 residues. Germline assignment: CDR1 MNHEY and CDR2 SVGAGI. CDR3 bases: TGTGCCAGCAGTATCAGGGCAGAACAGCCCCAGCATTTT. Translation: CASSIRAEQPQHF.

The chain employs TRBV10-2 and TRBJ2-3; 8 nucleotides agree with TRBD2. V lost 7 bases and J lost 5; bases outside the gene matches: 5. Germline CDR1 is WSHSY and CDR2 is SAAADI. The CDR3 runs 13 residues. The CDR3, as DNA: TGCGCCAGCACAACGGGGGGGTTAGATACGCAGTATTTT. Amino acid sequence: CASTTGGLDTQYF.

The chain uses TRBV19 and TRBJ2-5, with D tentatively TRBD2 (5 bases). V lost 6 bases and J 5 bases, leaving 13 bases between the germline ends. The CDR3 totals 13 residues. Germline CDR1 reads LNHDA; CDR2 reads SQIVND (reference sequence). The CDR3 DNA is TGTGCCAGTAGGGACCGGGGTCGGGAGACCCAGTACTTC. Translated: CASRDRGRETQYF.

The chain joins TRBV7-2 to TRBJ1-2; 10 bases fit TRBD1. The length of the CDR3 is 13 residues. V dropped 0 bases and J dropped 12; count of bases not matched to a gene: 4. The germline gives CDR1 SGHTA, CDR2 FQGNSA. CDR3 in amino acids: CASSLAGQGRHTF. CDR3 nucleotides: TGTGCCAGCAGCTTAGCGGGACAGGGGAGGCACACCTTC.

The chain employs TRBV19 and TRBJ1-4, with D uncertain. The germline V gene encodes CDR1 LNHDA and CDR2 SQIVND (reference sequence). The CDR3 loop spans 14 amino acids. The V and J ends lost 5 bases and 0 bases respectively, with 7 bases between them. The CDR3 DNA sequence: TGTGCCAGTAGTCACGGTTCAACTAATGAAAAACTGTTTTTT. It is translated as CASSHGSTNEKLFF.

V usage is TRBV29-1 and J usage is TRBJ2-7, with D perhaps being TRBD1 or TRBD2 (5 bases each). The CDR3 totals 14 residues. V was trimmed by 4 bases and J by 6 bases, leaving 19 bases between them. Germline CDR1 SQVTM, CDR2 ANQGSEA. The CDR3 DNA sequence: TGCAGCGTTGGCCCTCCCGGGGCCCAGGGCGAGCAGTACTTC. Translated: CSVGPPGAQGEQYF.

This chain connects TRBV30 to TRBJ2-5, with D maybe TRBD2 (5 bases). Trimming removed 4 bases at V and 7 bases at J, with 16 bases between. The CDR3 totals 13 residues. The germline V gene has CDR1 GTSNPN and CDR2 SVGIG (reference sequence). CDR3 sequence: CAWTSPGVRTQYF. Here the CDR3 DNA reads TGTGCCTGGACCTCCCCCGGGGTGCGGACCCAGTACTTC.

This CDR3 reads CASSSAGGPGDEQYF. The CDR3, as DNA: TGTGCCAGCAGCTCTGCGGGAGGGCCTGGCGACGAGCAGTACTTC. The chain combines TRBV7-3 with TRBJ2-7; 9 nucleotides agree with TRBD2. Trimming took 4 bases from V and 5 from J; bases not matched to a gene: 9. The CDR3 is 15 residues long. Germline values: CDR1 SGHTA, CDR2 FQGTGA.

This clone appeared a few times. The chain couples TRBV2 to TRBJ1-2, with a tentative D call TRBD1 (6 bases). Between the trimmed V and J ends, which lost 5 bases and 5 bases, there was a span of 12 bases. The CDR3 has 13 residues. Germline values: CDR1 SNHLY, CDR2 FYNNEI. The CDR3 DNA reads TGTGCCAGCAGTTCCGGGACAAGTTATGGCTACACCTTC. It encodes CASSSGTSYGYTF.

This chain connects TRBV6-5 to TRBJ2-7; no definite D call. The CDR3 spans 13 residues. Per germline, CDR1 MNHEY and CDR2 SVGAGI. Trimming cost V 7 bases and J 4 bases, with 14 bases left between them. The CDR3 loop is CASTSPTHYEQYF. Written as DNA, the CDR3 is TGTGCCAGCACAAGCCCTACCCATTACGAGCAGTACTTC.

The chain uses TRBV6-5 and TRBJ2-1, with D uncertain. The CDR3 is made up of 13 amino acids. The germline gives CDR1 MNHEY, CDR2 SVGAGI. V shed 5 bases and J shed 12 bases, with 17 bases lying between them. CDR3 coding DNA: TGTGCCAGCAGTAACCCGCCCCTACTCGGGCAGTTCTTC. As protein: CASSNPPLLGQFF.

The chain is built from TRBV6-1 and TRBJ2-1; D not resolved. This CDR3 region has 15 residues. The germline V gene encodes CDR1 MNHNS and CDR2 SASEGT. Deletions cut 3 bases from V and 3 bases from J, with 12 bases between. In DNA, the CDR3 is TGTGCCAGCAGTGATAAGACGGAGAGCTACAATGAGCAGTTCTTC. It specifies CASSDKTESYNEQFF.

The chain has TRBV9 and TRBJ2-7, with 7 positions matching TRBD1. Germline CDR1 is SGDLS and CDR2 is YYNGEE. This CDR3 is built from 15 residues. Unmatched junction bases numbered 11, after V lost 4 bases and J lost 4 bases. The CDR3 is CASSTQTGSEYEQYF. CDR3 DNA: TGTGCCAGCAGCACTCAGACAGGGTCCGAGTACGAGCAGTACTTC. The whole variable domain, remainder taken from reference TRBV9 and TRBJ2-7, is DSGVTQTPKHLITATGQRVTLRCSPRSGDLSVYWYQQSLDQGLQFLIQYYNGEERAKGNILERFSAQQFPDLHSELNLSSLELGDSALYFCASSTQTGSEYEQYFGPGTRLTVT.

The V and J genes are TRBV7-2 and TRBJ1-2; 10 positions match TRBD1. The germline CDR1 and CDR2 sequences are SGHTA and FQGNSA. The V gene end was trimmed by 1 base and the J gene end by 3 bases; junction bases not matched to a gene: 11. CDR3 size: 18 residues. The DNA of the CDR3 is TGTGCCAGCAGCTTAGATTGGGGACAGGGGTCCCCGGACTATGGCTACACCTTC. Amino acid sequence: CASSLDWGQGSPDYGYTF.

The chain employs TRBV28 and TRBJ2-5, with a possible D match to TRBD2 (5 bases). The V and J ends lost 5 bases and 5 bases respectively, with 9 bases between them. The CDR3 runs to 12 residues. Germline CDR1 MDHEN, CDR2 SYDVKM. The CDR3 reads CASSLRVETQYF. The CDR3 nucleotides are TGTGCCAGCAGTCTGCGGGTGGAGACCCAGTACTTC. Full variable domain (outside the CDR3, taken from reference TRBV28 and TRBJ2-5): DVKVTQSSRYLVKRTGEKVFLECVQDMDHENMFWYRQDPGLGLRLIYFSYDVKMKEKGDIPEGYSVSREKKERFSLILESASTNQTSMYLCASSLRVETQYFGPGTRLLVL.

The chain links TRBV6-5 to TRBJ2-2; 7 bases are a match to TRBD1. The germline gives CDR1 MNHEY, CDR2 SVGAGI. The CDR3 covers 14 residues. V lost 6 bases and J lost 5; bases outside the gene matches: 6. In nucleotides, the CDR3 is TGTGCCAGCAGGGAGGACAGGCTGACCGGGGAGCTGTTTTTT. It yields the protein CASREDRLTGELFF.